Ten or more counts support the clone carrying this T cell receptor (beta chain). What it recognizes is unknown. The V gene's germline CDR1 is MDHEN and CDR2 SYDVKM. This CDR3 has 16 amino acids. V was clipped by 5 bases and J by 5 bases, with 19 bases between them. The sample belongs to a study of T cells in Graves' hyperthyroidism and ophthalmopathy. Study-wide results and caveats: Ophthalmopathy stood apart from stable hyperthyroidism in a 13 V-J model.

It was RNA transcripts that yielded the amplified TCR beta CDR3 regions. The TCR CDR3 was amplified in a first-round RT-PCR using the HTBI primer set. TCRdb fed the multiplex PCR reads into MiXCR, producing one record per CDR3 protein. The table shows 360,000 or so distinct CDR3 sequences, with 15% to 20% occurring only once. For the diagnoses, clinical symptoms, serum thyroxine and TRAb, thyroid ultrasound and orbital computed tomography were used. PBMCs were sourced from more than 9 ml fresh peripheral blood. This rearrangement joins TRBV28 to TRBJ2-1; D not certain. This receptor was obtained from a woman aged 40 to 50 with Graves' ophthalmopathy. Source material: blood. As DNA, the CDR3 is TGTGCCAGCAGTCCCGCTCTAGGTTTTTCTGACAATGAGCAGTTCTTC. Its translation is CASSPALGFSDNEQFF.